One and the same sample provided the 26 T cell receptor beta chains below, sequenced in a study of radiotherapy plus CTLA-4 blockade in lung cancer. Sequencing used immunoSEQ multiplex PCR; TCRdb keeps in-frame clones, though not all of them. In the table there are fewer than 75,000 clones, about nine tenths of which are singletons. The starting material was peripheral blood, obtained from a patient treated with radiotherapy plus ipilimumab. These TCRs come from a human donor with non-small cell lung cancer that progressed on radiotherapy plus ipilimumab.

This rearrangement joins TRBV5-6 to TRBJ2-3, with D perhaps TRBD1 or TRBD2 (7 bases each). The CDR3 has 15 amino acids. The ends were cut back, 4 bases at V and 0 bases at J, with 12 bases in the middle. CDR1 is SGHDT and CDR2 is YYEEEE in the germline V gene. This chain's CDR3 is CASSARGGSTDTQYF. The DNA for the CDR3 is TGTGCCAGCAGCGCCAGGGGGGGCAGCACAGATACGCAGTATTTT.

V gene TRBV6-5 combines with J gene TRBJ1-1; no definite D call. Trimming removed 4 bases at V and 5 bases at J, with 11 bases between. CDR1 is MNHEY, CDR2 SVGAGI, per germline. The CDR3 has 13 amino acids. The CDR3 region has the DNA TGTGCCAGCAGTTTCCTGGGAAGGACTGAAGCTTTCTTT. Amino acids: CASSFLGRTEAFF.

V gene TRBV19 combines with J gene TRBJ2-7; 8 nucleotides match TRBD2. Germline V CDR1 and CDR2: LNHDA, SQIVND (reference sequence). The CDR3 spans 18 residues. V gave up 5 bases and J gave up 2 bases; unmatched junction bases: 17. The CDR3 region is CASSSASGLSRCAYEQYV. In DNA, the CDR3 is TGTGCCAGTAGTTCGGCTAGCGGGTTATCACGGTGTGCCTACGAGCAGTACGTC.

The chain uses TRBV10-2 and TRBJ2-7, with a possible D match to TRBD1 (6 bases). Germline assignment: CDR1 WSHSY and CDR2 SAAADI. The CDR3 runs 11 residues. Trimming removed 8 bases at V and 3 bases at J, with 8 bases between. CDR3: CASRDNYEQYF. Here the CDR3 DNA reads TGCGCCAGCCGGGACAACTACGAGCAGTACTTC.

V gene TRBV2 combines with J gene TRBJ2-6, with 8 bases aligning to TRBD1. The CDR3 has 19 amino acids. Germline V lookup: CDR1 SNHLY, CDR2 FYNNEI. The junction had 12 bases not matched to a gene; V was cut back by 5 bases and J by 0 bases. The CDR3: CASSKPGQGPSSGANVLTF. The CDR3 nucleotides are TGTGCCAGCAGTAAACCCGGACAGGGACCCAGCTCTGGGGCCAACGTCCTGACTTTC. Complete variable domain (other parts from reference TRBV2 and TRBJ2-6): EPEVTQTPSHQVTQMGQEVILRCVPISNHLYFYWYRQILGQKVEFLVSFYNNEISEKSEIFDDQFSVERPDGSNFTLKIRSTKLEDSAMYFCASSKPGQGPSSGANVLTFGAGSRLTVL.

The chain employs TRBV11-2 and TRBJ2-1; 7 positions match TRBD1. V lost 7 bases to trimming and J lost 10 bases; unmatched junction nucleotides: 19. The germline CDR1 and CDR2 sequences are SGHAT and FQNNGV. The CDR3 length is 16 residues. The CDR3 bases are TGTGCCAGCACCCTAACCCCACTGAGGGGGCACAGGGAGCAGTTCTTC. Protein product: CASTLTPLRGHREQFF.

The chain recombines TRBV27 with TRBJ2-7, with a weak D call TRBD2 (6 bases). Between the trimmed V and J ends, which lost 5 bases and 0 bases, there was a span of 14 bases. The CDR3 is 15 residues long. Germline V CDR1 and CDR2: MNHEY, SMNVEV (reference sequence). The CDR3 region is CASSTRGGGSYEQYF. The CDR3 bases are TGTGCCAGCAGTACCCGGGGAGGTGGCTCCTACGAGCAGTACTTC.

The rearrangement links TRBV5-1 to TRBJ1-4; TRBD1 matches 8 bases. Trimming took 5 bases from V and 7 from J; bases not matched to a gene: 7. This CDR3 comprises 14 residues. From germline, CDR1 is SGHRS and CDR2 YFSETQ. Here the CDR3 reads CASRDRAVGEKLFF. CDR3 coding DNA: TGCGCCAGCAGGGACAGGGCGGTAGGTGAAAAACTGTTTTTT.

This clone was observed a single time. The rearrangement joins TRBV5-8 to TRBJ2-2; TRBD1 is a possible D gene (5 bases). The germline V gene encodes CDR1 SGHTS and CDR2 YDEGEE. V was cut by 5 bases and J by 2 bases, with 7 bases left in between. CDR3 length equals 13 residues. The CDR3: CASRTANTGELFF. In DNA, the CDR3 is TGTGCCAGCAGGACAGCCAACACCGGGGAGCTGTTTTTT.

The chain is built from TRBV18 and TRBJ2-3; TRBD2 matches 10 bases. The CDR3 sequence is 16 residues long. Germline CDR1 KGHSH, CDR2 LQKENI. V was pared by 5 bases and J by 2 bases, with 7 bases of the junction left unmatched. As DNA, the CDR3 is TGTGCCAGCTCATTATCGACTAGCGGGTACACAGATACGCAGTATTTT. It encodes CASSLSTSGYTDTQYF.

The V gene is TRBV5-1, the J gene TRBJ2-5; TRBD1 agrees at 7 bases. The germline CDR1 and CDR2 sequences are SGHRS and YFSETQ. V lost 2 bases and J lost 8; bases outside the gene matches: 12. This CDR3 is 15 amino acids long. CDR3 sequence: CASSLGTDVKNTQYF. The CDR3, as DNA: TGCGCCAGCAGCTTAGGGACAGACGTCAAGAATACCCAGTACTTC.

This clone was seen more than once but under ten times. This chain connects TRBV30 to TRBJ1-2; 7 bases line up with TRBD1. The length of the CDR3 is 14 residues. The germline V gene has CDR1 GTSNPN and CDR2 SVGIG (reference sequence). V trimming: 3 bases; J trimming: 8 bases; junction bases outside the gene matches: 12. CDR3 sequence: CAWRPTGSNAGYTF. CDR3 sequence (DNA): TGTGCCTGGAGGCCGACAGGGTCAAACGCCGGCTACACCTTC.

This chain joins TRBV28 and TRBJ2-7; 7 bases fit TRBD1. V shed 0 bases, J shed 5 bases, and the junction held 4 bases outside the gene matches. The CDR3 consists of 14 residues. Per the germline V gene, CDR1 is MDHEN and CDR2 is SYDVKM. The CDR3 loop is CASSLWRTGDEQYF. Here the CDR3 DNA reads TGTGCCAGCAGTTTATGGCGGACAGGCGACGAGCAGTACTTC.

The chain recombines TRBV9 with TRBJ1-1; D is uncertain. Trimming took 0 bases from V and 0 from J, leaving 6 bases between them. The length of the CDR3 is 14 residues. Germline V gives CDR1 SGDLS, CDR2 YYNGEE. The CDR3 region is CASSVVTVNTEAFF. The CDR3, as DNA: TGTGCCAGCAGCGTAGTCACCGTGAACACTGAAGCTTTCTTT.

This chain joins TRBV5-8 and TRBJ1-5; 7 nucleotides align to TRBD1. This CDR3 has 15 amino acids. Germline V lookup: CDR1 SGHTS, CDR2 YDEGEE. V was pared by 7 bases and J by 5 bases, with 12 bases of the junction left unmatched. CDR3 loop: CASAGGQTQYQPQHF. The CDR3 DNA reads as TGTGCCAGCGCGGGGGGACAGACACAATATCAGCCCCAGCATTTT.

Only a few counts were recorded for this clone. The chain uses TRBV28 and TRBJ2-7; 8 bases fit TRBD1. Germline-derived CDR1 and CDR2 are MDHEN and SYDVKM. V shed 7 bases and J 6 bases; nucleotides not matched to a gene: 8. This CDR3 is 13 amino acids long. This chain's CDR3 is CASTRQGLGEQYF. CDR3 in DNA: TGTGCCAGCACGAGACAGGGGTTGGGCGAGCAGTACTTC.

The chain couples TRBV11-3 to TRBJ2-2; D call uncertain. The CDR3 totals 15 residues. The germline gives CDR1 SGHNT, CDR2 YENEEA. V lost 0 bases and J lost 2, with 7 bases in between. CDR3 protein: CASSLEGPNTGELFF. Written as DNA, the CDR3 is TGTGCCAGCAGCTTAGAGGGCCCTAACACCGGGGAGCTGTTTTTT.

This clone showed up just a few times. The sample has other DNA sequences that encode this CDR3 too. V is TRBV7-2 and J is TRBJ2-7; D ambiguous. CDR1 and CDR2 from the germline V gene are SGHTA and FQGNSA. The CDR3 length is 13 residues. With 1 base removed from V and 4 bases from J, the gap between germline ends came to 8 bases. CDR3 in DNA: TGTGCCAGCAGCTTAGTATCGGGTTACGAGCAGTACGTC. This translates into CASSLVSGYEQYV.

The genes are TRBV30 and TRBJ2-1; 10 nucleotides agree with TRBD2. Per germline, CDR1 GTSNPN and CDR2 SVGIG (reference sequence). J lost 2 bases, V lost 0 bases, and 4 bases had no gene match. The CDR3 covers 16 residues. CDR3 region: CAWSVRSGGAYNEQFF. DNA of the CDR3: TGTGCCTGGAGTGTACGGAGCGGGGGGGCCTACAATGAGCAGTTCTTC.

This clone has only a few counts. The rearrangement joins TRBV11-2 to TRBJ1-2, with 8 nucleotides matching TRBD1. V lost 5 bases to trimming and J lost 6 bases; unmatched junction nucleotides: 11. The CDR3 has 15 amino acids. The germline V gene encodes CDR1 SGHAT and CDR2 FQNNGV. This chain's CDR3 is CASSGRDRMSDGYTF. CDR3 nucleotides: TGTGCCAGCAGCGGCCGGGACAGGATGTCGGATGGCTACACCTTC. Full variable domain (rest looked up from reference TRBV11-2 and TRBJ1-2): EAGVAQSPRYKIIEKRQSVAFWCNPISGHATLYWYQQILGQGPKLLIQFQNNGVVDDSQLPKDRFSAERLKGVDSTLKIQPAKLEDSAVYLCASSGRDRMSDGYTFGSGTRLTVV.

The chain combines TRBV5-4 with TRBJ1-5; unclear D gene. CDR3 length: 14 amino acids. CDR1 SGHNT and CDR2 YYREEE come from the germline V gene (reference sequence). V was trimmed by 0 bases and J by 3 bases, leaving 7 bases between them. This CDR3 is CASSLGGPNQPQHF. In nucleotides, the CDR3 is TGTGCCAGCAGCTTGGGCGGGCCCAATCAGCCCCAGCATTTT. Variable domain in full (rest from reference TRBV5-4 and TRBJ1-5): ETGVTQSPTHLIKTRGQQVTLRCSSQSGHNTVSWYQQALGQGPQFIFQYYREEENGRGNFPPRFSGLQFPNYSSELNVNALELDDSALYLCASSLGGPNQPQHFGDGTRLSIL.

This chain links TRBV6-5 with TRBJ1-1; D uncertain. The CDR3 spans 15 residues. Trimming pared 2 bases from V and 2 bases from J, leaving 12 bases between. Germline values: CDR1 MNHEY, CDR2 SVGAGI. This CDR3 is CASSYVRGLNTEAFF. CDR3 nucleotide sequence: TGTGCCAGCAGTTACGTCCGGGGTCTTAACACTGAAGCTTTCTTT.

The gene calls are TRBV6-1 and TRBJ1-1; the D gene is possibly TRBD1 (5 bases). The CDR3 extends over 14 amino acids. Trimming took 2 bases from V and 2 from J, leaving 9 bases between them. CDR1 MNHNS and CDR2 SASEGT come from the germline V gene. DNA for the CDR3: TGTGCCAGCAGTGAAAGTAGGGGAAACACTGAAGCTTTCTTT. It translates to CASSESRGNTEAFF.

This chain links TRBV30 with TRBJ1-5, with D hard to call. V lost 0 bases, J lost 0 bases, and 9 bases lay in between. The CDR3 consists of 15 residues. Per the germline V gene, CDR1 is GTSNPN and CDR2 is SVGIG (reference sequence). CDR3 bases: TGTGCCTGGAGTGTCGGGCAGAATAGCAATCAGCCCCAGCATTTT. Amino acid sequence: CAWSVGQNSNQPQHF.

The chain employs TRBV10-2 and TRBJ1-5; D gene unclear. Germline lookup yields CDR1 WSHSY and CDR2 SAAADI. With 7 bases removed from V and 5 bases from J, the gap between germline ends came to 12 bases. The CDR3 is 13 amino acids. CDR3 region: CASNWAEDQPQHF. The CDR3 coding sequence is TGCGCCAGCAATTGGGCCGAAGATCAGCCCCAGCATTTT.

This chain uses TRBV29-1 with TRBJ2-1; 7 nucleotides agree with TRBD2. The CDR3 sequence is 18 residues long. The V gene's germline CDR1 is SQVTM and CDR2 ANQGSEA. Trimming at V came to 0 bases and at J to 9 bases, leaving 20 bases not matched to a gene. CDR3 region: CSVEDWAGVGGAGSEQFF. In DNA form, the CDR3 reads TGCAGCGTTGAAGATTGGGCGGGAGTTGGAGGGGCCGGTAGTGAGCAGTTCTTC.